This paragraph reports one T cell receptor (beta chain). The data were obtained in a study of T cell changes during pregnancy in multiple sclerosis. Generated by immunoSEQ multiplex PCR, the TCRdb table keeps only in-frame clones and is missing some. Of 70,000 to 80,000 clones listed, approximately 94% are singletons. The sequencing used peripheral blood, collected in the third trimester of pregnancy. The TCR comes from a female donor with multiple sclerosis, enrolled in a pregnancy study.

Written as DNA, the CDR3 is TGTGCCAGCAGTCTGGGACAGGGAGTTCCTCCCCTCCACTTT. Encoded protein: CASSLGQGVPPLHF. The chain joins TRBV27 to TRBJ1-6; TRBD1 matches 9 bases. The CDR3 has 14 residues. Germline V CDR1 and CDR2: MNHEY, SMNVEV (reference sequence). J lost 13 bases, V lost 5 bases, and 9 bases had no gene match.